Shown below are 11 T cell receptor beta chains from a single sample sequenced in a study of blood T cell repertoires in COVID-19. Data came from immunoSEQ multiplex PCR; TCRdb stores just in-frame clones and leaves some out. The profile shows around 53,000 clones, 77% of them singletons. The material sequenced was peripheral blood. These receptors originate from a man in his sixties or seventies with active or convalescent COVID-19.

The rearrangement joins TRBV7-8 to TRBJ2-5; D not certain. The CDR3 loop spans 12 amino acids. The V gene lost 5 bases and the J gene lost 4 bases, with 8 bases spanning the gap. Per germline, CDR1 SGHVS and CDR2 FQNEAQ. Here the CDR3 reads CASSPVLETQYF. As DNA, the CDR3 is TGTGCCAGCAGCCCGGTTTTAGAGACCCAGTACTTC.

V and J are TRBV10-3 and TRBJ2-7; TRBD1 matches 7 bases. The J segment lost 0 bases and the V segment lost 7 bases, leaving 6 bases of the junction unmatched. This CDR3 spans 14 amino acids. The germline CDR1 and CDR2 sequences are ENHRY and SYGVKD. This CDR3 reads CAINSGTVSYEQYF. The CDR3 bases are TGTGCCATCAACTCCGGGACAGTCTCCTACGAGCAGTACTTC.

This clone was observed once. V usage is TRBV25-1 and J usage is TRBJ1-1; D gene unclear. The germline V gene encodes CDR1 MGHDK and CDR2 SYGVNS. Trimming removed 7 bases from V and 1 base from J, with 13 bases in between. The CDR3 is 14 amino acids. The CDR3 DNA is TGTGCCAGCACGCGTCCTGGGCCGAACACTGAAGCTTTCTTT. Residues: CASTRPGPNTEAFF.

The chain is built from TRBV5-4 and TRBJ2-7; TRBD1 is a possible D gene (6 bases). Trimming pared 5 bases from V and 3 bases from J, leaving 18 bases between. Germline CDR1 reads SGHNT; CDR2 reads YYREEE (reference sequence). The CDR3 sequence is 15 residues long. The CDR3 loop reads CASSFPGTRVYEQYF. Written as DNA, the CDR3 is TGTGCCAGCAGTTTCCCCGGGACAAGAGTCTACGAGCAGTACTTC.

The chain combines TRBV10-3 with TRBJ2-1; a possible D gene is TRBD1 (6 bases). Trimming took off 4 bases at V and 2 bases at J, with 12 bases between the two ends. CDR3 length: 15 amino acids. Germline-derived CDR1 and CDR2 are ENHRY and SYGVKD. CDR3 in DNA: TGTGCCATCAGTGCACCAGGGGTGACCTACAATGAGCAGTTCTTC. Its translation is CAISAPGVTYNEQFF.

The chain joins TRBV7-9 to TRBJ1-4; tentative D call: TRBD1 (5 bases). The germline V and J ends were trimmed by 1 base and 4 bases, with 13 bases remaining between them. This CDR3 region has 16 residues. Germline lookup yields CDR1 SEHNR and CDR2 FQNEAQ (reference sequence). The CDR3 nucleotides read TGTGCCAGCAGCTTAGGCCTAGACAGTTATAATGAAAAACTGTTTTTT. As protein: CASSLGLDSYNEKLFF.

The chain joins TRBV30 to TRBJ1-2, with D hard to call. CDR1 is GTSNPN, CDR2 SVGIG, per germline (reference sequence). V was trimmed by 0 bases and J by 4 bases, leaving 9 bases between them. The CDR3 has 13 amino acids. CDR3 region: CAWSVGGPYGYTF. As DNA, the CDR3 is TGTGCCTGGAGTGTGGGAGGGCCCTATGGCTACACCTTC.

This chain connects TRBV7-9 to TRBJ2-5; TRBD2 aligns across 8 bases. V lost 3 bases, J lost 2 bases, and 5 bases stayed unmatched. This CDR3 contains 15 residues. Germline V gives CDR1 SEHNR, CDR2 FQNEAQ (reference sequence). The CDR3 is CASSFSASGQETQYF. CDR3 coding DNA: TGTGCCAGCAGCTTCTCAGCTAGCGGGCAAGAGACCCAGTACTTC.

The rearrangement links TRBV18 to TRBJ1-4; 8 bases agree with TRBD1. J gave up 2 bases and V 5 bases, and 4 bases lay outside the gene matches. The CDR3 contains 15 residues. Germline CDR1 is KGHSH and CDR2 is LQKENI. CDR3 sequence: CASSSQGDTNEKLFF. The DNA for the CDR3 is TGTGCCAGCTCATCACAGGGGGACACTAATGAAAAACTGTTTTTT.

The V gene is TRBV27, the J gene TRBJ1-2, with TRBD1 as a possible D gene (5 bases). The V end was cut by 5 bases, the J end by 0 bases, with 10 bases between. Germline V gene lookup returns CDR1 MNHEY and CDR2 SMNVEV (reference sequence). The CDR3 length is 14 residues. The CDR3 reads CASSPGGTNYGYTF. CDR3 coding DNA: TGTGCCAGCAGTCCCGGGGGGACTAACTATGGCTACACCTTC.

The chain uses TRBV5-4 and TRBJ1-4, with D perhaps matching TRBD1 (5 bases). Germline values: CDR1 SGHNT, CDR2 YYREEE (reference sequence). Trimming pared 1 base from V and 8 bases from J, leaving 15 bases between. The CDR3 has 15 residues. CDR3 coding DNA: TGTGCCAGCAGCTTGCGGATAGGGGATGTGGAAAAACTGTTTTTT. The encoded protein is CASSLRIGDVEKLFF.